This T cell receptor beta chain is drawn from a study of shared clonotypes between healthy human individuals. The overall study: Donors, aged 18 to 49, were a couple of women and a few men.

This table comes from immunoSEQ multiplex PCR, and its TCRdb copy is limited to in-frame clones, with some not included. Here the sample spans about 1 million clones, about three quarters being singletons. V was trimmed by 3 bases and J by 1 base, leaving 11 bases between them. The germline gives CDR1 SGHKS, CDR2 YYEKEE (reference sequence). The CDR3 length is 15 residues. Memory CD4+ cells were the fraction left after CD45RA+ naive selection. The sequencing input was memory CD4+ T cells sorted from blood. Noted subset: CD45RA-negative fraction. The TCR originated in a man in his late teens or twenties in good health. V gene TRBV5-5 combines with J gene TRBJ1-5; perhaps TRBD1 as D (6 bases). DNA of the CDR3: TGTGCCAGCAGCTCGGGGGCAGGAAGCAATCAGCCCCAGCATTTT. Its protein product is CASSSGAGSNQPQHF.